A single sample is the source of the 8 T cell receptor beta chains below, sequenced in a study of T cell repertoires and HLA-DP antigens. TCRdb's copy holds only in-frame clones and misses some; the assay was immunoSEQ multiplex PCR. Among about 73,000 clones, around 80% were seen once, and the ten largest hold 1.5% to 2%. Antigens of these TCRs are unknown. The sample consisted of CD4+ T cells from PBMCs. These receptors were collected from a man aged 55 to 69 in good health and CMV-seronegative.

The gene calls are TRBV10-3 and TRBJ1-4; TRBD1 aligns across 9 bases. The CDR3 spans 17 residues. Trimming cost V 2 bases and J 7 bases; bases outside gene matches: 11. The germline V gene encodes CDR1 ENHRY and CDR2 SYGVKD. CDR3 residues: CAISEGTGPNDGEKLFF. The CDR3 region has the DNA TGTGCCATCAGTGAGGGGACAGGGCCCAATGATGGTGAAAAACTGTTTTTT.

The chain has TRBV6-5 and TRBJ2-7; no clear D gene. Germline loops: CDR1 MNHEY, CDR2 SVGAGI. Trimming removed 5 bases at V and 2 bases at J, with 16 bases between. This CDR3 is 15 amino acids long. The CDR3 spells CASSLDSPTTYEQYV. DNA of the CDR3: TGTGCCAGCAGTCTCGACTCTCCCACAACCTACGAGCAGTACGTC.

This chain uses TRBV14 with TRBJ1-2; D not certain. The CDR3 covers 15 residues. Trimming stripped 0 bases from V and 7 bases from J, with 15 bases between. Germline V CDR1 and CDR2: SGHDN, FVKESK. CDR3 residues: CASSQDHAFMAGYTF. In DNA, the CDR3 is TGTGCCAGCAGCCAAGATCACGCGTTTATGGCTGGCTACACCTTC.

This chain links TRBV6-6 with TRBJ1-1; 10 nucleotides match TRBD1. Trimming cost V 5 bases and J 11 bases; bases outside gene matches: 5. CDR1 and CDR2 (germline): MNHNY, SVGAGI (reference sequence). The CDR3 has 12 amino acids. CDR3: CASSQTGGLAFF. CDR3 coding DNA: TGTGCCAGCAGTCAGACAGGGGGCTTGGCTTTCTTT.

The V gene is TRBV18, the J gene TRBJ2-7; no clear D gene. In germline, CDR1 is KGHSH, CDR2 LQKENI. Trimming shortened V by 2 bases and J by 3 bases, and 5 bases separated the two germline ends. The CDR3 loop spans 12 amino acids. The CDR3: CASSPTDYEQYF. The DNA of the CDR3 is TGTGCCAGCTCACCAACCGACTACGAGCAGTACTTC.

V is TRBV27 and J is TRBJ1-4; perhaps TRBD1 as D (6 bases). The CDR3 is 14 residues long. V lost 4 bases and J 8 bases, leaving 14 bases between the germline ends. Germline V gene sequence: CDR1 MNHEY, CDR2 SMNVEV (reference sequence). CDR3 sequence: CASSSTGANEKLFF. In DNA form, the CDR3 reads TGTGCCAGCAGTTCGACAGGTGCCAACGAAAAACTGTTTTTT.

The chain employs TRBV27 and TRBJ1-2; perhaps TRBD1 as D (5 bases). The germline V gene has CDR1 MNHEY and CDR2 SMNVEV (reference sequence). The CDR3 has 16 residues. Trimming shortened V by 0 bases and J by 7 bases, and 18 bases separated the two germline ends. DNA for the CDR3: TGTGCCAGCAGTTTATCTGGGAGGGTGGCAAGGGGTGGCTACACCTTC. It specifies CASSLSGRVARGGYTF.

This chain uses TRBV6-5 with TRBJ2-5; 7 bases agree with TRBD1. Germline CDR1 is MNHEY and CDR2 is SVGAGI. J was trimmed by 6 bases and V by 2 bases; bases with no gene match: 6. This CDR3 has 14 residues. CDR3 coding DNA: TGTGCCAGCAGTTACCGAGGGGGCATCCAGACCCAGTACTTC. As protein: CASSYRGGIQTQYF.